This TCR beta chain was identified in a study of cytomegalovirus exposure and HLA in healthy donors. The table came from immunoSEQ multiplex PCR; TCRdb's copy has only in-frame clones and leaves some out. The sample includes more than 250,000 clones, 90% of them seen just once. Looked up from germline, CDR1 is LGHNT and CDR2 is FRNRAP. The CDR3 runs to 15 residues. After removal of 1 base from V and 3 bases from J, the junction contained 2 bases not matched to a gene. Study-level results: The study recorded 164 TCR beta chains that were cytomegalovirus-associated. A few CMV-associated chains proved CMV antigen-specific in vitro. Most TCR sequences were uncommon, yet certain public TCRs appeared in many donors.

Of note for this clone: No antigen is known for it.

The material sequenced was PBMCs. The TCR originated in a woman between 25 and 40 years old in good health and CMV-seronegative. The chain is built from TRBV12-5 and TRBJ2-2; 7 positions agree with TRBD1. For the CDR3, the DNA is TGTGCTAGTGGTTTGGACAGGGGCGACACCGGGGAGCTGTTTTTT. It specifies CASGLDRGDTGELFF.